This T cell receptor beta chain was profiled in a study of identical twins. It was template switching that added a universal primer site, and there were unique molecular identifiers on the cDNA. TCRdb re-called the 5' RACE reads with MiXCR, one entry per CDR3 protein. The table lists some 260,000 distinct CDR3 sequences, around 15% of them singletons, with approximately 8.8% in the top ten. The donors were all healthy and Caucasian. Findings and caveats of the study: Alpha sequences out of frame and shared by twins had excess low generation probability. Fewer insertions characterized abundant cord blood beta clonotypes, whereas memory repertoires showed none.

Ten or more counts support this clonotype. Antigen unknown. Trimming removed 1 base at V and 0 bases at J, with 10 bases between. Per germline, CDR1 SGHTA and CDR2 FQGNSA. The CDR3 totals 16 residues. The sample consisted of memory (CD45RO+) T cells sorted from blood. The sequence was collected from a woman aged 18-29 years in good health. V and J are TRBV7-2 and TRBJ2-1; either TRBD1 or TRBD2 may fit D (5 bases each). The DNA for the CDR3 is TGTGCCAGCAGCTTAGAAGGGACGAGCTCCTACAATGAGCAGTTCTTC. Translation: CASSLEGTSSYNEQFF.